Presented here are 31 T cell receptor beta chains from one specimen sequenced in a study of control samples from healthy donors and cancer patients. Produced via immunoSEQ multiplex PCR; TCRdb's table is partial and in-frame only. The sample has roughly 170,000 clones, 85% to 95% seen once. Sequenced material: blood. The receptors derive from a woman aged 55-69 years in good health.

This chain links TRBV18 with TRBJ1-2; the D is unclear. V was clipped by 1 base and J by 6 bases, with 18 bases between them. CDR1 KGHSH and CDR2 LQKENI come from the germline V gene. The CDR3 is 16 amino acids. The CDR3 sequence: CASSPLVRTSIDGYTF. The CDR3 nucleotides read TGTGCCAGCTCACCACTCGTCAGGACCTCGATTGATGGCTACACCTTC. The full variable domain, in which reference TRBV18 and TRBJ1-2 provide the parts outside the CDR3, is NAGVMQNPRHLVRRRGQEARLRCSPMKGHSHVYWYRQLPEEGLKFMVYLQKENIIDESGMPKERFSAEFPKEGPSILRIQQVVRGDSAAYFCASSPLVRTSIDGYTFGSGTRLTVV.

The gene calls are TRBV5-4 and TRBJ2-3; 7 positions match TRBD2. Germline V gene sequence: CDR1 SGHNT, CDR2 YYREEE (reference sequence). The CDR3 covers 15 residues. V shed 1 base, J shed 7 bases, and the junction held 9 bases outside the gene matches. CDR3 sequence reads: CASSLRAGSAHTQYF. The CDR3 DNA is TGTGCCAGCAGCTTGCGAGCGGGGAGTGCACATACGCAGTATTTT.

The rearrangement links TRBV6-5 to TRBJ1-2; no clear D gene. Germline CDR1 MNHEY, CDR2 SVGAGI. The CDR3 covers 15 residues. V lost 0 bases and J lost 6, with 14 bases in between. The CDR3 nucleotides are TGTGCCAGCAGTTACTCACGGGAGGTGGAAAATGGCTACACCTTC. This translates into CASSYSREVENGYTF.

The table lists this clone with a count of one. The gene calls are TRBV6-5 and TRBJ2-7; 7 bases line up with TRBD1. The length of the CDR3 is 14 residues. Germline loops: CDR1 MNHEY, CDR2 SVGAGI. V was pared by 0 bases and J by 5 bases, with 4 bases of the junction left unmatched. The CDR3 loop reads CASSYSQGWDEQYF. CDR3 coding DNA: TGTGCCAGCAGTTACTCACAGGGGTGGGACGAGCAGTACTTC.

J is TRBJ2-1 and V is TRBV7-2; 9 nucleotides match TRBD2. Germline lookup yields CDR1 SGHTA and CDR2 FQGNSA. After removal of 8 bases from V and 10 bases from J, the junction contained 15 bases not matched to a gene. CDR3 size: 15 residues. The CDR3 reads CASRRGSGGSQEQFF. In nucleotides, the CDR3 is TGTGCCAGCCGGAGGGGTAGCGGGGGTTCTCAGGAGCAGTTCTTC.

In DNA form, the CDR3 reads TGCGCCAGCAGCCAAGCTGGGGGCAGGGTTGGCTCCGATACGCAGTATTTT. This gives the protein CASSQAGGRVGSDTQYF. The chain employs TRBV4-1 and TRBJ2-3; D is possibly TRBD1 (6 bases). Trimming removed 1 base at V and 6 bases at J, with 20 bases between. From germline, CDR1 is MGHRA and CDR2 YSYEKL. There are 17 residues in the CDR3.

The chain couples TRBV19 to TRBJ2-2; no clear D gene. This CDR3 is built from 15 residues. Germline CDR1 reads LNHDA; CDR2 reads SQIVND (reference sequence). The V end was cut by 8 bases, the J end by 0 bases, with 13 bases between. CDR3 in amino acids: CASRNGIANTGELFF. The CDR3 region has the DNA TGTGCCAGTCGGAATGGGATCGCGAACACCGGGGAGCTGTTTTTT.

The chain joins TRBV11-2 to TRBJ2-3; no clear D gene. The V end lost 4 bases, the J end lost 0 bases, and 8 bases lay between the germline ends. There are 14 residues in the CDR3. Germline assignment: CDR1 SGHAT and CDR2 FQNNGV. The CDR3 nucleotides read TGTGCCAGCAGCTGGCGTCTTAGCACAGATACGCAGTATTTT. It translates to CASSWRLSTDTQYF.

This clone came up once. The chain combines TRBV2 with TRBJ1-1; D is possibly TRBD1 (6 bases). Germline CDR1 and CDR2: SNHLY and FYNNEI. Trimming took off 5 bases at V and 1 base at J, with 8 bases between the two ends. There are 13 residues in the CDR3. CDR3 nucleotide sequence: TGTGCCAGCAGTTCGGACAGGAACACTGAAGCTTTCTTT. It encodes CASSSDRNTEAFF.

This chain links TRBV7-9 with TRBJ1-1; no clear D. The V gene's germline CDR1 is SEHNR and CDR2 FQNEAQ (reference sequence). The CDR3 is 13 residues long. Deletions cut 1 base from V and 3 bases from J, with 6 bases between. The CDR3 nucleotides are TGTGCCAGCAGCTTAGACGGAGACACTGAAGCTTTCTTT. Protein sequence: CASSLDGDTEAFF.

The chain employs TRBV19 and TRBJ2-6; the D gene is possibly TRBD2 (6 bases). This CDR3 has 19 residues. Germline CDR1 reads LNHDA; CDR2 reads SQIVND (reference sequence). The V gene lost 3 bases and the J gene lost 0 bases, with 18 bases spanning the gap. CDR3 sequence (DNA): TGTGCCAGTAGTATCGGAGGGGCCAGGGCCCCCTCTGGGGCCAACGTCCTGACTTTC. Its protein is CASSIGGARAPSGANVLTF.

The chain has TRBV6-5 and TRBJ1-1; the D is unclear. Germline CDR1 and CDR2: MNHEY and SVGAGI. The ends were cut back, 2 bases at V and 4 bases at J, with 8 bases in the middle. The CDR3 has 13 residues. The CDR3 DNA follows: TGTGCCAGCAGTTACGGTAGGAGCACTGAAGCTTTCTTT. This translates into CASSYGRSTEAFF.

In this sample, this clone turned up once. The chain employs TRBV6-2 or TRBV6-3 and TRBJ1-5, with D hard to call. The CDR3 runs to 13 residues. Trimming pared 2 bases from V and 0 bases from J, leaving 2 bases between. Germline CDR1 reads MNHEY; CDR2 reads SVGEGT. The CDR3 here is CASSYHSNQPQHF. The CDR3 coding sequence is TGTGCCAGCAGTTACCATAGCAATCAGCCCCAGCATTTT.

This chain links TRBV6-5 with TRBJ2-7; weak D call: TRBD2 (5 bases). V lost 5 bases and J lost 0, with 11 bases in between. Germline V gene sequence: CDR1 MNHEY, CDR2 SVGAGI. This CDR3 is built from 14 residues. The CDR3 loop is CASSSRGSSYEQYF. CDR3 DNA: TGTGCCAGCAGTAGCCGAGGGAGCTCCTACGAGCAGTACTTC.

The chain couples TRBV3-1 (or the pseudogene TRBV3-2) to TRBJ1-1; TRBD1 matches 9 bases. Germline CDR1 and CDR2: LGHDT and YNNKEL (reference sequence). This CDR3 has 15 residues. Trimming removed 1 base from V and 6 bases from J; junction bases left unmatched: 6. The CDR3 DNA follows: TGTGCCAGCAGCCAAGGCGGACAGGGGCGGGCTGAAGCTTTCTTT. It encodes CASSQGGQGRAEAFF.

The genes are TRBV5-1 and TRBJ2-2, with 8 bases lining up with TRBD2. Germline V gives CDR1 SGHRS, CDR2 YFSETQ. The CDR3 extends over 20 amino acids. The trim removed 4 bases at V and 0 bases at J, leaving 17 bases unmatched. The CDR3 bases are TGCGCCAGCAGCCAGGGCGGCCGCGGGAGGACGACATCGAACACCGGGGAGCTGTTTTTT. It specifies CASSQGGRGRTTSNTGELFF.

This clone was seen once. The rearrangement links TRBV7-8 to TRBJ1-1; 8 bases align to TRBD1. Germline CDR1 and CDR2: SGHVS and FQNEAQ. V lost 3 bases and J lost 5; bases outside the gene matches: 5. This CDR3 has 14 residues. As DNA, the CDR3 is TGTGCCAGCAGCTTCGACAGGGGTTCGACTGAAGCTTTCTTT. It is translated as CASSFDRGSTEAFF.

The chain links TRBV5-1 to TRBJ2-2; the match to TRBD1 covers 7 bases. Germline values: CDR1 SGHRS, CDR2 YFSETQ. The V segment lost 4 bases and the J segment 0 bases; nucleotides outside the gene matches: 9. CDR3 size: 17 residues. This CDR3 is CASSKRQGQANTGELFF. The CDR3 DNA is TGCGCCAGCAGCAAACGACAGGGACAAGCGAACACCGGGGAGCTGTTTTTT.

The chain recombines TRBV20-1 with TRBJ2-1; D might be TRBD1 (6 bases). The CDR3 covers 11 residues. Trimming cost V 5 bases and J 11 bases, with 13 bases left between them. Germline V lookup: CDR1 DFQATT, CDR2 SNEGSKA (reference sequence). The CDR3 protein is CSAYRVGQQFF. The CDR3 DNA is TGCAGTGCTTACAGGGTCGGGCAGCAGTTCTTC.

This clone appeared a few times. The V call is TRBV7-7, the J call TRBJ2-7, with D maybe TRBD1 (6 bases). The CDR3 is 13 residues long. The germline V gene encodes CDR1 SSHAT and CDR2 FNYEAQ (reference sequence). Trimming pared 3 bases from V and 5 bases from J, leaving 11 bases between. CDR3: CASSFSRGHEQYF. The CDR3, as DNA: TGTGCCAGCAGCTTTAGCAGGGGTCACGAGCAGTACTTC.

The chain links TRBV28 to TRBJ1-2; 10 bases agree with TRBD1. The germline V gene has CDR1 MDHEN and CDR2 SYDVKM. The length of the CDR3 is 14 residues. With V trimmed by 6 bases and J by 8 bases, 9 bases remained unmatched. The CDR3 nucleotides are TGTGCCAGCAGAGGGGGGACAGGGGATCGCGGCTACACCTTC. Encoded protein: CASRGGTGDRGYTF.

The chain is built from TRBV30 and TRBJ1-2, with TRBD1 matching 9 bases. Germline assignment: CDR1 GTSNPN and CDR2 SVGIG (reference sequence). J was trimmed by 4 bases and V by 3 bases; bases with no gene match: 6. The CDR3 is made up of 14 amino acids. CDR3 DNA sequence: TGTGCCTGGAGGAGACAGGGGGAAGGCTATGGCTACACCTTC. Protein sequence: CAWRRQGEGYGYTF.

The CDR3 DNA sequence: TGTGCCAGCAGGAAAGGGACTTTCACCGGGGAGCTGTTTTTT. This codes for CASRKGTFTGELFF. The chain is built from TRBV27 and TRBJ2-2, with a tentative D call TRBD2 (6 bases). CDR1 and CDR2 (germline): MNHEY, SMNVEV (reference sequence). CDR3 size: 14 residues. Deletions cut 6 bases from V and 4 bases from J, with 12 bases between.

V gene TRBV7-2 combines with J gene TRBJ1-2, with TRBD1 as a possible D gene (5 bases). CDR1 and CDR2 from the germline V gene are SGHTA and FQGNSA. V was shortened by 0 bases and J by 7 bases, with 15 bases between the two germline ends. There are 15 residues in the CDR3. The CDR3: CASSLARGRDSGYTF. For the CDR3, the DNA is TGTGCCAGCAGCTTAGCCAGAGGCAGGGACTCTGGCTACACCTTC.

This chain uses TRBV6-6 with TRBJ1-4; D uncertain. Trimming pared 5 bases from V and 7 bases from J, leaving 8 bases between. The CDR3 consists of 12 residues. Germline V CDR1 and CDR2: MNHNY, SVGAGI (reference sequence). The chain's CDR3 is CASSLPGEKLFF. For the CDR3, the DNA is TGTGCCAGCAGTCTCCCGGGTGAAAAACTGTTTTTT.

The CDR3 nucleotides read TGTGCCAGCAGCGTAGGGACTCCAGAGACCCAGTACTTC. Its protein is CASSVGTPETQYF. The genes are TRBV9 and TRBJ2-5; a weak D match, TRBD2 (5 bases). This CDR3 has 13 residues. Germline lookup yields CDR1 SGDLS and CDR2 YYNGEE. With 0 bases removed from V and 4 bases from J, the gap between germline ends came to 7 bases.

The chain couples TRBV11-2 to TRBJ2-1; D remains unclear. The CDR3 totals 17 residues. V was clipped by 1 base and J by 5 bases, with 18 bases between them. Germline V lookup: CDR1 SGHAT, CDR2 FQNNGV. The CDR3 here is CASSLGVGNTGNNEQFF. The CDR3 coding sequence is TGTGCCAGCAGCTTAGGAGTCGGAAATACGGGCAACAATGAGCAGTTCTTC.

This clone was seen just once. CDR3 coding DNA: TGTGCCAGCACCAAGTTGATTGGTAATTCACCCCTCCACTTT. This translates into CASTKLIGNSPLHF. J is TRBJ1-6 and V is TRBV6-6, with no clear D. Germline V CDR1 and CDR2: MNHNY, SVGAGI (reference sequence). The CDR3 spans 14 residues. Deletions cut 7 bases from V and 6 bases from J, with 13 bases between.

The chain combines TRBV7-2 with TRBJ1-5; TRBD1 matches 8 bases. CDR1 is SGHTA and CDR2 is FQGNSA in the germline V gene. The ends lost 5 bases at V and 6 bases at J; junction bases unmatched: 12. The CDR3 covers 16 residues. The CDR3 region has the DNA TGTGCCAGCAGCCCTCAACAGGGGGTAAGAAGTCAGCCCCAGCATTTT. It specifies CASSPQQGVRSQPQHF.

The chain carries TRBV5-1 and TRBJ2-4; 9 nucleotides agree with TRBD1. This CDR3 has 13 residues. The germline V gene encodes CDR1 SGHRS and CDR2 YFSETQ. With 0 bases clipped from V and 9 bases from J, the junction kept 1 base outside the gene matches. Here the CDR3 DNA reads TGCGCCAGCAGCTTGGACAGGGGGCCCATTCAGTACTTC. It is translated as CASSLDRGPIQYF.

This clone appeared a few times. The V gene is TRBV5-3, the J gene TRBJ1-2; a possible D gene is TRBD1 (6 bases). TRBV5-3 is an ORF for which the function is uncertain. The V gene lost 5 bases and the J gene lost 7 bases, with 18 bases spanning the gap. The CDR3 covers 14 residues. CDR3 nucleotide sequence: TGTGCCAGAAGTAATTCGGAAGGGGGATGTGGCTACACCTTC. Its translation is CARSNSEGGCGYTF.